Listed here are 12 T cell receptor beta chains from one sample, sequenced in a study of molecular identifiers for immune sequencing clone quantification. TCRdb re-called the PCR reads with MiXCR, one entry per CDR3 protein. This table holds about 500,000 distinct CDR3 sequences, around 23% found once. Sequenced: naive CD8+ T cells from blood, with Jurkat cell RNA spiked in. Regarding subset: FACS-sorted CD8+CD4-CCR7+CD45RA+ naive T cells. The receptors originated from a human donor in good health. Some libraries in this study had Jurkat cell RNA spiked in.

The sample holds a few counts of this clonotype. The chain has TRBV9 and TRBJ2-3; TRBD1 agrees at 8 bases. Germline V gene data show CDR1 as SGDLS and CDR2 as YYNGEE. This CDR3 has 15 amino acids. The J segment lost 4 bases and the V segment lost 0 bases, leaving 4 bases of the junction unmatched. CDR3 coding DNA: TGTGCCAGCAGCGTAGAACAGGGGGGAGCAGATACGCAGTATTTT. The encoded protein is CASSVEQGGADTQYF.

V gene TRBV27 combines with J gene TRBJ2-7, with D perhaps matching TRBD2 (5 bases). CDR3 length equals 15 residues. Germline lookup yields CDR1 MNHEY and CDR2 SMNVEV (reference sequence). Trimming left V 5 bases short and J 0 bases short, with 14 bases between. CDR3 in DNA: TGTGCCAGCAGTCTAGAGGGTCCACGCTCCTACGAGCAGTACTTC. Its translation: CASSLEGPRSYEQYF.

To note about this clonotype: A much bigger clone sits one base away, suggesting this may be a read error. The V gene is TRBV28, the J gene TRBJ2-7, with D unresolved. The CDR3 is 14 amino acids. The germline CDR1 and CDR2 sequences are MDHEN and SYDVKM. In DNA, the CDR3 is TGTGCCAGCAGAGTCCCCGAGGAGTACGGCGAGCAGTCCTTC. Translating it yields CASRVPEEYGEQSF.

This clonotype turned up a few times. This may arise from a read error, as a much more abundant clone is one base away. V and J are TRBV29-1 and TRBJ2-7; tentatively, D is TRBD1 (8 bases). CDR1 and CDR2 (germline): SQVTM, ANQGSEA. The CDR3 length is 16 residues. V was clipped by 6 bases and J by 1 base, with 22 bases between them. The chain's CDR3 is CSVRGSDQGASYEQYF. The CDR3 nucleotides read TGCAGCGTCCGCGGGAGCGACCAGGGGGCTTCCTACGAGCAGTACTTC.

This clonotype was counted only a few times. One end of the junction is discordant with germline, which a read error may explain. This chain joins TRBV4-2 and TRBJ2-4, with 7 nucleotides matching TRBD2. The germline V gene encodes CDR1 LGHNA and CDR2 YNFKEQ. The CDR3 runs to 19 residues. As DNA, the CDR3 is TGTGCCAGCAGCCAAGACGCTTCTTGGGCGGGGGTAGCCAAAAACATTCAGTGCTTC. It encodes CASSQDASWAGVAKNIQCF.

Only a few counts were recorded for this clonotype. The J gene is TRBJ1-1, the V gene TRBV6-1; D may be TRBD1 (5 bases). The V gene's germline CDR1 is MNHNS and CDR2 SASEGT. V shed 1 base and J shed 11 bases, with 17 bases lying between them. The CDR3 consists of 14 residues. CDR3 sequence: CASSEVGVGVWAFF. In nucleotides, the CDR3 is TGTGCCAGCAGTGAAGTTGGAGTGGGGGTCTGGGCTTTCTTT.

This clonotype was recorded many times. The CDR3 region is CASSLFGSGANVLTF. In DNA form, the CDR3 reads TGTGCCAGCAGTTTATTTGGGTCTGGGGCCAACGTCCTGACTTTC. This sequence joins TRBV28 and TRBJ2-6; D unresolved. The CDR3 is made up of 15 amino acids. Germline CDR1 is MDHEN and CDR2 is SYDVKM. Trimming removed 1 base at V and 1 base at J, with 5 bases between.

In its sample, this clonotype was seen many times. This chain links TRBV9 with TRBJ1-4, with D perhaps matching TRBD1 (6 bases). This CDR3 has 19 residues. V lost 2 bases and J lost 0, with 20 bases in between. The germline V gene has CDR1 SGDLS and CDR2 YYNGEE. The CDR3 sequence: CASSVDRDTTSPTNEKLFF. CDR3 nucleotides: TGTGCCAGCAGCGTCGACCGGGACACCACTTCCCCAACTAATGAAAAACTGTTTTTT.

CDR3 nucleotide sequence: TGTGCCAGCAGCCAAGACTTCGGACTAGCGGGAGGGAGCAATGGGAATGAGCAGTTCTTC. Amino acid sequence: CASSQDFGLAGGSNGNEQFF. The chain carries TRBV4-2 and TRBJ2-1; 15 bases agree with TRBD2. Losses at the gene ends were 0 bases for V and 7 bases for J; bases not matched to a gene: 13. The V gene's germline CDR1 is LGHNA and CDR2 YNFKEQ. There are 20 residues in the CDR3.

This clonotype has at least ten counts. This chain links TRBV4-1 with TRBJ2-7; the D gene is possibly TRBD2 (5 bases). Germline V gene data show CDR1 as MGHRA and CDR2 as YSYEKL. With 0 bases removed from V and 2 bases from J, the gap between germline ends came to 11 bases. The CDR3 extends over 15 amino acids. The CDR3 nucleotides are TGCGCCAGCAGCCAAGATCGGGGTGAGGCCTACGAGCAGTACTTC. Translating gives CASSQDRGEAYEQYF.

There are a few counts of this clonotype. Germline is not matched at one junction end, which may reflect a read error. V and J are TRBV27 and TRBJ1-2; possibly TRBD1 for D (5 bases). Germline V gives CDR1 MNHEY, CDR2 SMNVEV (reference sequence). The CDR3 has 13 residues. CDR3 sequence (DNA): TGTGCCAGCAGTTTATCGCTAACTTTGGGACTATCCTTC. Amino acids: CASSLSLTLGLSF.

About this clonotype itself: The junction does not match germline at one end; this may be a read error. This chain joins TRBV20-1 and TRBJ1-1, with 8 nucleotides matching TRBD1. Germline values: CDR1 DFQATT, CDR2 SNEGSKA (reference sequence). CDR3 length: 14 amino acids. In nucleotides, the CDR3 is TGCAGCGCTAGAAACAGGGGGGAGAACACTGAAGCTTTCTTT. It encodes CSARNRGENTEAFF.